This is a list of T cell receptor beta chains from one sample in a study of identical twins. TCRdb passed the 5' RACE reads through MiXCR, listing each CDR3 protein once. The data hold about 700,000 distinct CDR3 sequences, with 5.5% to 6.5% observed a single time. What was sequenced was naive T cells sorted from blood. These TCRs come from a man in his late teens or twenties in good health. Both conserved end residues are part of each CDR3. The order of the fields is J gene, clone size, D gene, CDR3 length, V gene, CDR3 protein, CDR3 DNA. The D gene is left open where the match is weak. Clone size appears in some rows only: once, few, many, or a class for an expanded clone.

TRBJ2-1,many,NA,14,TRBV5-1,CATRPWRTHNEQFF,TGCGCCACCCGGCCGTGGCGGACGCACAATGAGCAGTTCTTC
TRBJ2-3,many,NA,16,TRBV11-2,CASSLGPQTSTDTQYF,TGTGCCAGCAGCTTAGGCCCACAGACTAGCACAGATACGCAGTATTTT
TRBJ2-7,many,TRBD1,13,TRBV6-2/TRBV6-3,CASIDRDPWEQYF,TGTGCCAGCATTGACAGGGATCCCTGGGAGCAGTACTTC
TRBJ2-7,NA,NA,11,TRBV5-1,CASSLYERQYF,TGCGCCAGCAGCCTCTACGAGCGGCAGTACTTC
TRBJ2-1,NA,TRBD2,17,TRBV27,CASSFGTSGRFSNEQFF,TGTGCCAGCAGTTTCGGGACTAGCGGGAGGTTCAGCAATGAGCAGTTCTTC
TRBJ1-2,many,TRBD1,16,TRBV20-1,CSARNRDRGINYGYTF,TGCAGTGCTAGGAACCGGGACAGGGGGATTAACTATGGCTACACCTTC
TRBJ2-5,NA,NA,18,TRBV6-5,CASSYSIGASEYQETQYF,TGTGCCAGCAGTTACTCGATCGGGGCTAGCGAATACCAAGAGACCCAGTACTTC
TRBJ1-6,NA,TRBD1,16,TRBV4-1,CASSQGGWDRDSPLHF,TGCGCCAGCAGCCAAGGTGGTTGGGACAGGGATTCACCCCTCCACTTT
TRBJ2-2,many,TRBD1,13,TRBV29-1,CSIGQGAGGELFF,TGCAGCATCGGACAGGGGGCAGGCGGGGAGCTGTTTTTT
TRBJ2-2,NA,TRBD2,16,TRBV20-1,CSARDEGTRRTGELFF,TGCAGTGCTAGAGATGAAGGGACTAGAAGAACCGGGGAGCTGTTTTTT
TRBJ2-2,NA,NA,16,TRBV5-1,CASSLTQVGDTGELFF,TGCGCCAGCAGCTTGACTCAAGTTGGCGACACCGGGGAGCTGTTTTTT
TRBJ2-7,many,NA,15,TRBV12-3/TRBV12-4,CASSSRDKYTYEQYF,TGTGCCAGCAGTTCCCGGGACAAGTATACCTACGAGCAGTACTTC
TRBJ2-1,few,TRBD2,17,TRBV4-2,CASSQTRLAGDNNEQFF,TGTGCCAGCAGCCAAACACGACTAGCGGGAGATAACAATGAGCAGTTCTTC
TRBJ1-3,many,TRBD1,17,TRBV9,CASSVRTGLGPGNTIYF,TGTGCCAGCAGCGTACGGACAGGGCTGGGACCTGGAAACACCATATATTTT
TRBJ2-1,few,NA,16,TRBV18,CASSPPTSRSYNEQFF,TGTGCCAGCTCACCACCCACTAGCAGATCTTACAATGAGCAGTTCTTC
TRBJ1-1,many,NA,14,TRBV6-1,CASSSHTAGAEAFF,TGTGCCAGCAGCTCCCACACGGCGGGCGCTGAAGCTTTCTTT
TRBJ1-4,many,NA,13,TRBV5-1,CASSPRFGEKLFF,TGCGCCAGCAGCCCACGGTTTGGGGAAAAACTGTTTTTT
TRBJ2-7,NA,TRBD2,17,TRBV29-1,CSVEIKLTSGRDAEQYF,TGCAGCGTTGAAATAAAATTGACTAGCGGGAGAGATGCCGAGCAGTACTTC
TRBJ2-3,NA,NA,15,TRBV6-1,CASSPTASGTDTQYF,TGTGCCAGCAGTCCAACGGCTAGCGGCACAGATACGCAGTATTTT
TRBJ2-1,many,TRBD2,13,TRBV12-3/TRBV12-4,CASSLVAGKGKFF,TGTGCCAGCAGTTTAGTAGCGGGAAAAGGGAAGTTCTTC
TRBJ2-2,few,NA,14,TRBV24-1,CATTGRKNTGELFF,TGTGCCACCACCGGCAGGAAGAACACCGGGGAGCTGTTTTTT
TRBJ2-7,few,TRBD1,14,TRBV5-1,CASTIQQGAGEQYF,TGCGCCAGCACCATTCAACAGGGGGCCGGCGAGCAGTACTTC
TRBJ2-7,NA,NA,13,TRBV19,CASSISSGTEQYF,TGTGCCAGTAGTATAAGCTCAGGGACCGAGCAGTACTTC
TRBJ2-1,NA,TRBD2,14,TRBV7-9,CASSPVAGKFAQFF,TGTGCCAGCAGCCCAGTAGCGGGAAAATTCGCGCAGTTCTTC
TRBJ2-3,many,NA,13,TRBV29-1,CSVETGIRDTQYF,TGCAGCGTTGAGACAGGTATAAGAGATACGCAGTATTTT
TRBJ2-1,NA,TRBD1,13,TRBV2,CASSRRQGNEQFF,TGTGCCAGCAGTCGAAGACAGGGTAATGAGCAGTTCTTC
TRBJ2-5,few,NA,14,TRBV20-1,CSAPLLALGETQYF,TGCAGTGCTCCCCTACTAGCTCTCGGAGAGACCCAGTACTTC
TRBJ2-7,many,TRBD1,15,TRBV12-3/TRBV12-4,CASRETGTGPYEQYF,TGTGCCAGCAGGGAAACCGGGACAGGCCCCTACGAGCAGTACTTC
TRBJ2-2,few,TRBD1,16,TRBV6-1,CASSPRQGAGTGELFF,TGTGCCAGCAGCCCCAGACAGGGGGCGGGCACCGGGGAGCTGTTTTTT
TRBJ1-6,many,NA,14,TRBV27,CASSTTVGSSPLHF,TGTGCCAGCAGTACGACAGTTGGTAGTTCACCCCTCCACTTT
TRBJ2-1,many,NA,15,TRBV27,CASSLGITTYNEQFF,TGTGCCAGCAGTTTAGGCATAACCACGTACAATGAGCAGTTCTTC
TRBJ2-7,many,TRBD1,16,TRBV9,CASSVGRQGGIYEQYF,TGTGCCAGCAGCGTAGGACGACAGGGTGGGATCTACGAGCAGTACTTC
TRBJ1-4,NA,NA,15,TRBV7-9,CASSPGIGVYEKLFF,TGTGCCAGCAGCCCTGGTATAGGGGTTTATGAAAAACTGTTTTTT
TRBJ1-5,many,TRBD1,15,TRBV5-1,CASSLSGGEYQPQHF,TGCGCCAGCAGCTTGTCAGGGGGCGAATATCAGCCCCAGCATTTT
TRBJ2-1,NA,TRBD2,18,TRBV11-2,CASSLNVAGLAGDNEQFF,TGTGCCAGCAGCTTAAACGTAGCGGGGCTAGCGGGAGACAATGAGCAGTTCTTC
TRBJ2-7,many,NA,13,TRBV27,CASSLTAYYEQYF,TGTGCCAGCAGTCTGACAGCCTACTACGAGCAGTACTTC
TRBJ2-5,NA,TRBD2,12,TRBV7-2,CASRREGETQYF,TGTGCCAGCAGACGGGAGGGAGAGACCCAGTACTTC
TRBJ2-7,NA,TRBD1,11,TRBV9,CARRTGPEQYF,TGTGCCCGAAGGACAGGTCCCGAGCAGTACTTC
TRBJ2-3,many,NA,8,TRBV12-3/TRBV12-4,CASSPQYF,TGTGCCAGCAGCCCCCAGTATTTT
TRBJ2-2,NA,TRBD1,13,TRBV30,CAWSGTGHGELFF,TGTGCCTGGAGCGGGACAGGCCATGGGGAGCTGTTTTTT
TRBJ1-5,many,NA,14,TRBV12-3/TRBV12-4,CASSFGQGGQPQHF,TGTGCCAGCAGTTTTGGGCAGGGAGGCCAGCCCCAGCATTTT
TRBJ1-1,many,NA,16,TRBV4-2,CASSQDVPGANTEAFF,TGTGCCAGCAGCCAAGATGTCCCGGGGGCGAACACTGAAGCTTTCTTT
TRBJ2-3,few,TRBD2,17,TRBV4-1,CASSQDSGGSVADTQYF,TGCGCCAGCAGCCAAGATTCAGGCGGGAGTGTCGCAGATACGCAGTATTTT
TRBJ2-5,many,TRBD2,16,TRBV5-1,CASSFIAGSPQETQYF,TGCGCCAGCAGCTTCATAGCGGGATCGCCCCAAGAGACCCAGTACTTC
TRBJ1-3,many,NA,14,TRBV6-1,CASTRDGSGNTIYF,TGTGCCAGCACTAGGGACGGATCGGGAAACACCATATATTTT